What follows is one T cell receptor (beta chain) and its context. The antigen remains unidentified. This sample was taken from a study of post-analysis software for immune sequencing data. Study details: Courses of disease covered relapsing-remitting, secondary progressive and progressive-relapsing multiple sclerosis.

The V gene's germline CDR1 is LGHNA and CDR2 YSLEER. Trimming cost V 1 base and J 4 bases, with 11 bases left between them. This CDR3 is built from 15 residues. cDNA libraries for TCR beta contained unique molecular identifiers. TCRdb independently ran MiXCR on the PCR reads; one entry per CDR3 protein. The sample has fewer than 600,000 distinct CDR3 sequences, nearly 45% seen once. Study-level results: Four or five TRBV segments, TRBV5-6, TRBV5-1 and TRBV20-1 among them, were found more frequent in patients than controls.

This rearrangement joins TRBV4-3 to TRBJ2-1, with D tentatively TRBD2 (6 bases). The material sequenced was blood. This TCR was recovered from a girl aged 5-17 years with multiple sclerosis. This chain's CDR3 is CASSQGSGPYNEQFF. The DNA for the CDR3 is TGCGCCAGCAGCCAAGGTAGCGGTCCATACAATGAGCAGTTCTTC.